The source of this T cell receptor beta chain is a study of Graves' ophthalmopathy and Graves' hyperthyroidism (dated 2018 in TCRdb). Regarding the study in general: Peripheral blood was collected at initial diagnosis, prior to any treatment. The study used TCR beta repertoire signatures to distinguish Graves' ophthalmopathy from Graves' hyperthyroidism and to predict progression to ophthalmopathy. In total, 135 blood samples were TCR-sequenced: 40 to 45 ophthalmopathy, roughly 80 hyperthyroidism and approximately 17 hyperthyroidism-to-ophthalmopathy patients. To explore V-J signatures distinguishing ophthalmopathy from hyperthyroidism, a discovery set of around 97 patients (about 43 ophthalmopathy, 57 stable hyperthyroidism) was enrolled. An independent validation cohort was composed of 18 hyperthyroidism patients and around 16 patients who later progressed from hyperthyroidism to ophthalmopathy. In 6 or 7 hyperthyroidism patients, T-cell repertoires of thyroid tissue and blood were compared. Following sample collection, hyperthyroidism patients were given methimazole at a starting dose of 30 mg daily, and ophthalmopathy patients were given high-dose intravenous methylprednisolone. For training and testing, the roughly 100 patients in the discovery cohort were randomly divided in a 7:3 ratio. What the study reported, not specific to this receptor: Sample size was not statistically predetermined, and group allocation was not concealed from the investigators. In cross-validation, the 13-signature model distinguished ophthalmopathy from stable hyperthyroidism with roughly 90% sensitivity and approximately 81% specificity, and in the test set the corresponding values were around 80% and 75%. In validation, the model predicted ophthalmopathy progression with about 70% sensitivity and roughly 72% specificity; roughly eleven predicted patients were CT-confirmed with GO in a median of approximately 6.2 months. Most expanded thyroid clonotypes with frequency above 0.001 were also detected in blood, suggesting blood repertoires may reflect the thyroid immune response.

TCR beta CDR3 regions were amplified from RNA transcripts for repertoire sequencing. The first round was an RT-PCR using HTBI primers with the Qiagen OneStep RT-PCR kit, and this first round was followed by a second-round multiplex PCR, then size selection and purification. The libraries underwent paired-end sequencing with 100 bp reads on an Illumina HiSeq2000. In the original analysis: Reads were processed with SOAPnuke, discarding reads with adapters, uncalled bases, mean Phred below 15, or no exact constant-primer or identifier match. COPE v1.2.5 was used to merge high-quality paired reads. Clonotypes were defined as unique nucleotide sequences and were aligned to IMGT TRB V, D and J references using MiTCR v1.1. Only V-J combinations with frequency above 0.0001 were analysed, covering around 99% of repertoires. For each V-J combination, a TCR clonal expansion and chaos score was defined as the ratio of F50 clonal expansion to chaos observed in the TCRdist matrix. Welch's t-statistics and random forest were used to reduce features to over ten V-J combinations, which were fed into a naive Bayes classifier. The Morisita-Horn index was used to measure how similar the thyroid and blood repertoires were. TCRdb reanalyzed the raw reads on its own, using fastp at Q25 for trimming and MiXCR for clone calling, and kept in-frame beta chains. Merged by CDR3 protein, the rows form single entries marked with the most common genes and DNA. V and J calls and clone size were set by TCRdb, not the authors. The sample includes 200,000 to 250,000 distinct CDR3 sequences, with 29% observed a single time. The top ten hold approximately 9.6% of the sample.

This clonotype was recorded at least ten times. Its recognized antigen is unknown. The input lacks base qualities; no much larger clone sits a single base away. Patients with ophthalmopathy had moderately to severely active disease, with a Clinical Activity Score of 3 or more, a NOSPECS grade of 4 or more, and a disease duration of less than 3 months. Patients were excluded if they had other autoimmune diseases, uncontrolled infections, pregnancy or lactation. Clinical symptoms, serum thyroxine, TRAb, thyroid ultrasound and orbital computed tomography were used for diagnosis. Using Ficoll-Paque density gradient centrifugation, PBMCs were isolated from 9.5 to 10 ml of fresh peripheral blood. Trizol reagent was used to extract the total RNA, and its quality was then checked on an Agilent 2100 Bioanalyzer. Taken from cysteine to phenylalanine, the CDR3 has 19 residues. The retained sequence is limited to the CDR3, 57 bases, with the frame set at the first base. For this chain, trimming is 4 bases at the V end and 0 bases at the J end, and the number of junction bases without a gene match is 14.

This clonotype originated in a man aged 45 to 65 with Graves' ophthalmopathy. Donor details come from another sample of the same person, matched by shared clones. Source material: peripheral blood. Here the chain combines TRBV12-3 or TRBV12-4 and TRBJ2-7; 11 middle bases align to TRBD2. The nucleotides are TGTGCCAGCAGTTCTATCCCGGGACTAGCGGACCAATCCTCCTACGAGCAGTACTTC. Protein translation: CASSSIPGLADQSSYEQYF.